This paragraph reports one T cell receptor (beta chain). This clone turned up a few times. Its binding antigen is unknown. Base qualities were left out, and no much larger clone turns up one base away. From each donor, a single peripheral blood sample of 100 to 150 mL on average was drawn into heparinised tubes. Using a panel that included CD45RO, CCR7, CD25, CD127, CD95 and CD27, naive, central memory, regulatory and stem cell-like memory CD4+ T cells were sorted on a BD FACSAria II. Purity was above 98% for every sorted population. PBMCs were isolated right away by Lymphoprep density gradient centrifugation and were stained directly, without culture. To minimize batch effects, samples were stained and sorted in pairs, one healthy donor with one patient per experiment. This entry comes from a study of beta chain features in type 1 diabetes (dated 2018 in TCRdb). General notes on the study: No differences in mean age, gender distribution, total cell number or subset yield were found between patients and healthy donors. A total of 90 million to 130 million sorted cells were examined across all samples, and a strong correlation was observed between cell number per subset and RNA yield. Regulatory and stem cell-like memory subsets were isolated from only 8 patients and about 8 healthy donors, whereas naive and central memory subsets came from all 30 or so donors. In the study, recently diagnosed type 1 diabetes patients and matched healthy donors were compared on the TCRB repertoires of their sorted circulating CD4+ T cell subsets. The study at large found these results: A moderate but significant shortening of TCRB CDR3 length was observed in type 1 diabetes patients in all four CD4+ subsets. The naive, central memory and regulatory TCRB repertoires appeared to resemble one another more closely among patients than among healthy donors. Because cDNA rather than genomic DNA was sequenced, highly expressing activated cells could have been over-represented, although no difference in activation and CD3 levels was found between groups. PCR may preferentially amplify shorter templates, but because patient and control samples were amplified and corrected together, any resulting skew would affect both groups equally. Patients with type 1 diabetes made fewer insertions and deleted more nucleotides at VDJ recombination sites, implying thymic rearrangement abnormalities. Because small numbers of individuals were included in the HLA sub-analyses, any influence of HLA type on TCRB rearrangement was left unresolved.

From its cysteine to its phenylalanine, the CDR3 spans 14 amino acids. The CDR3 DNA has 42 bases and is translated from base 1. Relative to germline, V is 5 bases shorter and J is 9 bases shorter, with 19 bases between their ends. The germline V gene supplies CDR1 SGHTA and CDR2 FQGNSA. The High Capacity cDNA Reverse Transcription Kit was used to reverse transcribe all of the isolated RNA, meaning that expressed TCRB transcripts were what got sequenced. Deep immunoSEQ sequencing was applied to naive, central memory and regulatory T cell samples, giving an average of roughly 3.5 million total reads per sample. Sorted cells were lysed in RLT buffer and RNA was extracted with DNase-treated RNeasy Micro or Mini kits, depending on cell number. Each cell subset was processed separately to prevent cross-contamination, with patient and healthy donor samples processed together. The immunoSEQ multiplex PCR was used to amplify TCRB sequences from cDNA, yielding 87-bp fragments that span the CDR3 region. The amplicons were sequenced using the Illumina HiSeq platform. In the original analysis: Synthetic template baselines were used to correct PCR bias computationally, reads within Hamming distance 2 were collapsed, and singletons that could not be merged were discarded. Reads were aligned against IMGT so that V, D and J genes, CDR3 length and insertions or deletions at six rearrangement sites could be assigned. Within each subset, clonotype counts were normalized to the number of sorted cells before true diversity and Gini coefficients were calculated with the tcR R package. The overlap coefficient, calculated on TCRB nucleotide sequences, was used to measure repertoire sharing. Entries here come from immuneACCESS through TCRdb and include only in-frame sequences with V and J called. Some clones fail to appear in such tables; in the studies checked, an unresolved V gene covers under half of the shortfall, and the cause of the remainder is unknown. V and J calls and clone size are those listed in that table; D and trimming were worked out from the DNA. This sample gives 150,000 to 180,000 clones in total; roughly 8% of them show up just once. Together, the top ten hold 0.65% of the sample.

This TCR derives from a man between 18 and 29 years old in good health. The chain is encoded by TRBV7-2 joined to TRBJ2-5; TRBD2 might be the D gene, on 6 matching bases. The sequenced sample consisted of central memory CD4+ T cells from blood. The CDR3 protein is CASSPQGARRAQYF. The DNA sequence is TGTGCCAGCAGCCCACAAGGAGCAAGGAGGGCCCAGTACTTC.